This record concerns one T cell receptor beta chain sequence. The antigen remains unidentified. The table came from immunoSEQ multiplex PCR; TCRdb's copy has only in-frame clones and leaves some out. Of roughly 140,000 clones listed, approximately 94% are singletons. This record belongs to a study of OX40 agonist ivuxolimab in advanced cancers. About the research overall: Patients were treated with intravenous ivuxolimab, dosed at 0.01 to 10 mg/kg and infused every 2 weeks. Prior therapy, whether anti-PD-1, anti-PD-L1 or anti-CTLA-4, was allowed, and approximately 40% had some. Partial responses were recorded for three patients, including one with hepatocellular carcinoma and two with cutaneous melanoma.

Regarding the study as a whole: Among the least clonally expanded were partial responders at 0.1-3.0 mg/kg.

CDR3 length equals 15 residues. In germline, CDR1 is LNHNV, CDR2 YYDKDF (reference sequence). The V end lost 1 base, the J end lost 4 bases, and 13 bases lay between the germline ends. This chain joins TRBV15 and TRBJ1-1; D not resolved. This TCR was sampled from an adult with an advanced solid tumor such as melanoma, head and neck, liver or kidney cancer. This sample comprised CD4+ or CD8+ T cells sorted from blood, obtained in a trial of the OX40 agonist ivuxolimab. CDR3 sequence reads: CATSRALGPATEAFF. The CDR3 bases are TGTGCCACCAGCAGAGCTCTAGGGCCGGCCACTGAAGCTTTCTTT.